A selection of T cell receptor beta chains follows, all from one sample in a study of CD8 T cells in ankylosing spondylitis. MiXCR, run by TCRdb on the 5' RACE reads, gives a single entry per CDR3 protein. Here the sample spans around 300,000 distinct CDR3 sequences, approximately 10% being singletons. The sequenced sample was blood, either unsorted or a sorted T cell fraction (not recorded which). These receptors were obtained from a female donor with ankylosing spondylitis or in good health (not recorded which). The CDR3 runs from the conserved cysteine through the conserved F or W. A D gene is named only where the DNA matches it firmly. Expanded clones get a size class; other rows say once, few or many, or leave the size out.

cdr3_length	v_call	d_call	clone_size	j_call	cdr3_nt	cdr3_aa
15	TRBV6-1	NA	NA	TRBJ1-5	TGTGCCAGCAGTGCAGGGCAGGGGATGAATCAGCCCCAGCATTTT	CASSAGQGMNQPQHF
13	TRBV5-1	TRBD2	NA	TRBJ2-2	TGCGCCAGCAGCGTGACTAGCGCCGGGGAGCTGTTTTTT	CASSVTSAGELFF
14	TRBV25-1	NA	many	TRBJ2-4	TGTGCCAGCTCGATGGGATTTGGCAAAAACATTCAGTACTTC	CASSMGFGKNIQYF
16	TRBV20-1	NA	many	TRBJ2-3	TGCAGTGCTGAACCGGGACTACAAGAGAGGGGGGATACGCAGTATTTT	CSAEPGLQERGDTQYF
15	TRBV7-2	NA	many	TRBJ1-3	TGTGCCAGCAGCTTCTTTTCGGGCTCTGGAAACACCATATATTTT	CASSFFSGSGNTIYF
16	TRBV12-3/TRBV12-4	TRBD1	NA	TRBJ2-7	TGTGCCAGCAGCAGGGTCCCGGGGACAGTTTCATACGAGCAGTACTTC	CASSRVPGTVSYEQYF
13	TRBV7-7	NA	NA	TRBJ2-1	TGTGCCAGCAGCCCCGGGGTCGCCAATGAGCAGTTCTTC	CASSPGVANEQFF
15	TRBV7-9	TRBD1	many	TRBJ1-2	TGTGCCAGCAGCTTGGGGACAGCCGATTACTATGGCTACACCTTC	CASSLGTADYYGYTF
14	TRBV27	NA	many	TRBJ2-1	TGTGCCAGCAGTTTATACGGTACCTACAATGAGCAGTTCTTC	CASSLYGTYNEQFF
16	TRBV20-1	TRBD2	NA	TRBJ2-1	TGCAGTGCTAGAGGTACTAGCGGGGGCGCCGACAATGAGCAGTTCTTC	CSARGTSGGADNEQFF
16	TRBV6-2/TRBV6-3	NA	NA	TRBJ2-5	TGTGCCAGCTCCGACTGGCCTCTGCAATTAGCAGAGACCCAGTACTTC	CASSDWPLQLAETQYF
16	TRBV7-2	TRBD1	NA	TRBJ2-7	TGTGCCAGCAGCTTCTACCCGGGACAGGGGACGAACGAGCAGTACTTC	CASSFYPGQGTNEQYF
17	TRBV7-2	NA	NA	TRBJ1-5	TGTGCCAGCAGCCATTCTAGGGGGTACTATAGCAATCAGCCCCAGCATTTT	CASSHSRGYYSNQPQHF
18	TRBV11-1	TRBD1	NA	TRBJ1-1	TGTGCCAGCAGCCACAGGCCGGGACAGGGATTGAGAGACACTGAAGCTTTCTTT	CASSHRPGQGLRDTEAFF
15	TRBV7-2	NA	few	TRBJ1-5	TGTGCCAGCAGCTTAGTCCTAGGGGCAGGGCGGCCCCAGCATTTT	CASSLVLGAGRPQHF
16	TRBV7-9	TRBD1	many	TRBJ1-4	TGTGCCAGCAGCTTAACTAACCAGGGGGTGAAGGAAAAACTGTTTTTT	CASSLTNQGVKEKLFF
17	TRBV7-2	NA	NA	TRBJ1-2	TGTGCCAGCAGCTCCCTAGCAGGATCCCTAAACACGTATGGCTACACCTTC	CASSSLAGSLNTYGYTF
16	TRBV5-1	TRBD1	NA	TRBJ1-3	TGCGCCAGCAGCCCCGGACAGGCGAATTGGAGAAACACCATATATTTT	CASSPGQANWRNTIYF
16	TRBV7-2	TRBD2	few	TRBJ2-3	TGTGCCAGCAGCAACACCGGGACTAGCGGCACAGATACGCAGTATTTT	CASSNTGTSGTDTQYF
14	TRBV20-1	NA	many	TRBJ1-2	TGCAGTGCTACCACCCGGCAGGGACTCTATGGCTACACCTTC	CSATTRQGLYGYTF
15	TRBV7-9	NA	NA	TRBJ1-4	TGTGCCAGCAGCTTAGGGGGCAGAAGTAATGAAAAACTGTTTTTT	CASSLGGRSNEKLFF
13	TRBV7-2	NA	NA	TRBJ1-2	TGTGCCAGCAGCTTCTTCAGGGGCCGGGGCTACACCTTC	CASSFFRGRGYTF
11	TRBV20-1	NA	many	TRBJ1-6	TGCAGTGCCGGTAATGGGCCACCCCTCCACTTT	CSAGNGPPLHF
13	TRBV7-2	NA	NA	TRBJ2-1	TGTGCCAGCAGCTTAGGGGCACGCAATGAGCAGTTCTTC	CASSLGARNEQFF
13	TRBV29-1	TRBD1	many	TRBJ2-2	TGCAGCGTACAGGGGGCAGACACCGGGGAGCTGTTTTTT	CSVQGADTGELFF
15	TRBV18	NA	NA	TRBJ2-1	TGTGCCAGCTCAGGGGGGAAAGGGGACTACAATGAGCAGTTCTTC	CASSGGKGDYNEQFF
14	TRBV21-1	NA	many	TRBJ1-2	TGTGCCAGCAGCAAAGAGGGTATTTACACTCGATACACCTTC	CASSKEGIYTRYTF
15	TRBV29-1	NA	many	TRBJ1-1	TGCAGCGGGACCCGACCGGGTCCGAAGAACACTGAAGCTTTCTTT	CSGTRPGPKNTEAFF
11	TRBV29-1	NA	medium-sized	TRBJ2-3	TGCAGCGTTGATGAGCCAGATACGCAGTATTTT	CSVDEPDTQYF
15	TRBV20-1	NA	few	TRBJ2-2	TGCAGTGCTAGGGAGGGGCTAGCGAACACCGGGGAGCTGTTTTTT	CSAREGLANTGELFF
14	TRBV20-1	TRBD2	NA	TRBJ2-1	TGCAGTGCTAGAGTCCCTAGCGGGAGTGGTGAGCAGTTCTTC	CSARVPSGSGEQFF
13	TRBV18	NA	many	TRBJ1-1	TGTGCCAGCTCACCGGACTTGAACACTGAAGCTTTCTTT	CASSPDLNTEAFF
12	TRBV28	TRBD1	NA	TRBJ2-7	TGTGCCAGCAGTCGACAGGGGCCCGAGCAGTACTTC	CASSRQGPEQYF
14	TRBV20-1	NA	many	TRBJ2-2	TGCAGTGCTAGACGGGTGGGGGACACCGGGGAGCTGTTTTTT	CSARRVGDTGELFF
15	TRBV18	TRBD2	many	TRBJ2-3	TGTGCCAGCTCGAACGGAGGACTAGCGGCAGATACGCAGTATTTT	CASSNGGLAADTQYF
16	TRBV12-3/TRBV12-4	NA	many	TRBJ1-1	TGTGCCAGCACCCCGAGCTCGGGCTCCCTACGCACTGAAGCTTTCTTT	CASTPSSGSLRTEAFF
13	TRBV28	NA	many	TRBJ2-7	TGTGCCAGCAGTTTTTCGTTCCTTTTCGGGCAGTACTTC	CASSFSFLFGQYF
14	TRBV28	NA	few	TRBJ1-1	TGTGCCAGCACCACTACCGGAACAGGTCCAGGGGCTTTCTTT	CASTTTGTGPGAFF
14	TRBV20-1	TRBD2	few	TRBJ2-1	TGCAGTGCTAGAGAAGGAGGGGGACTAGCGGAGCAGTTCTTC	CSAREGGGLAEQFF
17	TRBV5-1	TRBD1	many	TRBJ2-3	TGCGCCAGCCGGGACAGGGTTACTCTGTGGAGCACAGATACGCAGTATTTT	CASRDRVTLWSTDTQYF
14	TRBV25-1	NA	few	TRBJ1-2	TGTGCCAGCAGTGAGGGGCACCCCGGGGGCGGCTACACCTTC	CASSEGHPGGGYTF
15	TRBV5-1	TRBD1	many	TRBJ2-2	TGCGCCAGCAGCTCCGGGACAGGGAGCACCGGGGAGCTGTTTTTT	CASSSGTGSTGELFF